The 21 T cell receptor beta chains below were found in one sample sequenced in a study of a mutant IDH1 vaccine in newly diagnosed glioma. Antigens for these TCRs are unknown. Method: immunoSEQ multiplex PCR; TCRdb's copy keeps in-frame clones and lacks some. The data hold over 40,000 clones, with 78% observed a single time. Time point of the sample: week 23, last vaccination. One vaccine dose held 300 ug of mutant IDH1 20-mer peptide and came with topical imiquimod. Source: PBMCs, taken from a glioma patient whose treatment included an IDH1 peptide vaccine. The source of these receptors is a middle-aged woman with glioma. Some clones in this sample may be carry-over from other donors' samples.

The chain has TRBV6-6 and TRBJ2-1, with TRBD2 identical over 10 bases. The V gene's germline CDR1 is MNHNY and CDR2 SVGAGI (reference sequence). The CDR3 sequence is 15 residues long. V shed 6 bases, J shed 9 bases, and the junction held 11 bases outside the gene matches. The CDR3 loop is CASRATSGKVGEQFF. DNA for the CDR3: TGTGCCAGCAGAGCTACTAGCGGGAAAGTAGGTGAGCAGTTCTTC.

This sequence joins TRBV4-3 and TRBJ1-2; D gene uncertain. The CDR3 spans 16 residues. The germline V gene encodes CDR1 LGHNA and CDR2 YSLEER. The germline V and J ends were trimmed by 4 bases and 0 bases, with 15 bases remaining between them. CDR3 sequence reads: CASSRDLDGTNYGYTF. CDR3 DNA: TGCGCCAGCAGCCGAGACCTGGACGGGACTAACTATGGCTACACCTTC.

DNA of the CDR3: TGTGCCAGCAGCTTAGGAGGACTAGCGCACAGCTCCTACGAGCAGTACTTC. It specifies CASSLGGLAHSSYEQYF. The genes are TRBV7-9 and TRBJ2-7; the match to TRBD2 covers 9 bases. The CDR3 is made up of 17 amino acids. The J segment lost 0 bases and the V segment lost 1 base, leaving 7 bases of the junction unmatched. Germline assignment: CDR1 SEHNR and CDR2 FQNEAQ (reference sequence).

The CDR3 DNA is TGTGCCAGCAGTTACTCCAGGGTGAGCAATCAGCCCCAGCATTTT. Protein product: CASSYSRVSNQPQHF. The V gene is TRBV6-5, the J gene TRBJ1-5, with D possibly TRBD1 on 5 matching bases. This CDR3 contains 15 residues. V lost 0 bases, J lost 1 base, and 7 bases lay in between. Germline CDR1 and CDR2: MNHEY and SVGAGI.

The chain joins TRBV7-2 to TRBJ2-7, with 8 bases matching TRBD2. The CDR3 has 13 amino acids. CDR1 and CDR2 (germline): SGHTA, FQGNSA. J was trimmed by 2 bases and V by 4 bases; bases with no gene match: 1. The CDR3 sequence: CASSSGLAYEQYF. DNA for the CDR3: TGTGCCAGCAGCTCGGGACTAGCCTACGAGCAGTACTTC.

This sequence joins TRBV19 and TRBJ1-1; unclear D gene. The CDR3 loop spans 13 amino acids. V lost 5 bases, J lost 2 bases, and 9 bases lay in between. Germline values: CDR1 LNHDA, CDR2 SQIVND (reference sequence). CDR3 nucleotide sequence: TGTGCCAGTAGTTGGAATACCAACACTGAAGCTTTCTTT. Encoded protein: CASSWNTNTEAFF.

The rearrangement links TRBV10-3 to TRBJ1-5; D remains ambiguous. The CDR3 length is 13 residues. Germline V gives CDR1 ENHRY, CDR2 SYGVKD. Trimming cost V 2 bases and J 7 bases, with 9 bases left between them. CDR3 in amino acids: CAISEIREQPQHF. The CDR3 DNA sequence: TGTGCCATCAGTGAGATAAGGGAACAGCCCCAGCATTTT.

V gene TRBV27 combines with J gene TRBJ1-4, with 8 bases fitting TRBD1. Looked up from germline, CDR1 is MNHEY and CDR2 is SMNVEV (reference sequence). The CDR3 contains 14 residues. V was pared by 5 bases and J by 4 bases, with 3 bases of the junction left unmatched. In DNA form, the CDR3 reads TGTGCCAGCAGTCAGGGGGCCTTTAATGAAAAACTGTTTTTT. Its protein product is CASSQGAFNEKLFF.

The chain couples TRBV5-1 to TRBJ2-7; perhaps TRBD1 as D (6 bases). The CDR3 is 16 amino acids. The germline V gene encodes CDR1 SGHRS and CDR2 YFSETQ. V was shortened by 3 bases and J by 2 bases, with 18 bases between the two germline ends. In DNA, the CDR3 is TGCGCCAGCAGCTCCGGGGCGACAGGATTCGCCTACGAGCAGTACTTC. It encodes CASSSGATGFAYEQYF.

The rearrangement links TRBV19 to TRBJ1-2; D is unresolved. V was pared by 0 bases and J by 4 bases, with 9 bases between. The CDR3 has 14 residues. The germline V gene encodes CDR1 LNHDA and CDR2 SQIVND (reference sequence). CDR3 residues: CASSIDPDGYGYTF. The CDR3 nucleotides are TGTGCCAGTAGTATAGACCCGGACGGCTATGGCTACACCTTC.

This clone has only one observation. The rearrangement joins TRBV6-5 to TRBJ2-1; tentatively, D is TRBD1 or TRBD2 (5 bases each). CDR3 length: 13 amino acids. Germline-derived CDR1 and CDR2 are MNHEY and SVGAGI. Trimming left V 6 bases short and J 5 bases short, with 11 bases between. For the CDR3, the DNA is TGTGCCAGCAGGTCCGGGACCCACAATGAGCAGTTCTTC. Translation gives CASRSGTHNEQFF.

The chain has TRBV4-3 and TRBJ1-3, with D possibly TRBD1 on 6 matching bases. This CDR3 has 16 residues. Deletions cut 5 bases from V and 4 bases from J, with 18 bases between. Germline V gene sequence: CDR1 LGHNA, CDR2 YSLEER. The chain's CDR3 is CASSTHSTGLGNTIYF. CDR3 nucleotide sequence: TGCGCCAGCAGCACGCACTCTACAGGGCTCGGAAACACCATATATTTT.

The J gene is TRBJ1-2, the V gene TRBV28; D call uncertain. Germline V gives CDR1 MDHEN, CDR2 SYDVKM. CDR3 length: 13 amino acids. Trimming pared 8 bases from V and 4 bases from J, leaving 14 bases between. The CDR3 sequence is CASGFGAGYGYTF. As DNA, the CDR3 is TGTGCCAGCGGCTTTGGTGCCGGCTATGGCTACACCTTC.

There are a few counts of this clone. The chain uses TRBV4-3 and TRBJ1-4; perhaps TRBD1 as D (6 bases). The length of the CDR3 is 15 residues. The V gene's germline CDR1 is LGHNA and CDR2 YSLEER. V was pared by 1 base and J by 6 bases, with 12 bases between. Written as DNA, the CDR3 is TGCGCCAGCAGCCAAGGAGCGGCAGGGGATGAAAAACTGTTTTTT. The encoded protein is CASSQGAAGDEKLFF.

This clone was found once. CDR3 region: CASSLGLADTYEQYF. Written as DNA, the CDR3 is TGCGCCAGCAGTCTTGGACTAGCGGATACCTACGAGCAGTACTTC. The V call is TRBV4-3, the J call TRBJ2-7, with TRBD2 matching 10 bases. CDR1 is LGHNA, CDR2 YSLEER, per germline. The J segment lost 2 bases and the V segment lost 6 bases, leaving 7 bases of the junction unmatched. The CDR3 is 15 residues long.

This clone was observed a few times. The J gene is TRBJ1-2, the V gene TRBV27, with D maybe TRBD1 (5 bases). Germline V gives CDR1 MNHEY, CDR2 SMNVEV (reference sequence). The V gene lost 2 bases and the J gene lost 3 bases, with 10 bases spanning the gap. The CDR3 length is 14 residues. Written as DNA, the CDR3 is TGTGCCAGCAGTTTAGGGGCTGGATACTATGGCTACACCTTC. This translates into CASSLGAGYYGYTF.

J is TRBJ1-2 and V is TRBV28; D may be TRBD1 (6 bases). Germline loops: CDR1 MDHEN, CDR2 SYDVKM. The ends were cut back, 6 bases at V and 4 bases at J, with 18 bases in the middle. The CDR3 contains 15 residues. CDR3 protein: CASSLLRTASYGYTF. As DNA, the CDR3 is TGTGCCAGCAGCCTCCTCCGGACAGCCTCCTATGGCTACACCTTC.

The chain combines TRBV2 with TRBJ1-4; 11 bases match TRBD1. CDR1 and CDR2 from the germline V gene are SNHLY and FYNNEI. This CDR3 has 13 residues. Trimming at V came to 6 bases and at J to 7 bases, leaving 1 base not matched to a gene. The CDR3 reads CASRDRGREKLFF. CDR3 nucleotides: TGTGCCAGCAGGGACAGGGGGCGTGAAAAACTGTTTTTT.

V gene TRBV4-2 combines with J gene TRBJ1-3; D may be TRBD1 (5 bases). Between the trimmed V and J ends, which lost 3 bases and 4 bases, there was a span of 13 bases. Germline V gene sequence: CDR1 LGHNA, CDR2 YNFKEQ. The CDR3 contains 15 residues. CDR3 protein: CASSQEGLKGNTIYF. CDR3 sequence (DNA): TGTGCCAGCAGCCAGGAGGGGCTGAAGGGAAACACCATATATTTT.

The chain carries TRBV9 and TRBJ1-2, with 8 bases matching TRBD1. The CDR3 has 18 amino acids. V was clipped by 0 bases and J by 13 bases; unmatched bases: 23. Germline lookup yields CDR1 SGDLS and CDR2 YYNGEE. CDR3 bases: TGTGCCAGCAGCGTAGAAACATTATGGTCGGACAGGGTATCCGCGGCCACCTTC. Translating gives CASSVETLWSDRVSAATF.

This clone was detected only a few times. This chain uses TRBV6-5 with TRBJ1-1; unclear D gene. The V gene's germline CDR1 is MNHEY and CDR2 SVGAGI. The ends were cut back, 0 bases at V and 1 base at J, with 6 bases in the middle. The CDR3 consists of 14 residues. CDR3 nucleotides: TGTGCCAGCAGTTACTCGACATCGAACACTGAAGCTTTCTTT. Amino acid sequence: CASSYSTSNTEAFF.